This T cell receptor (beta chain) was identified during a study of blood T cell repertoires in COVID-19. This clone was recorded once. Participants were aged 18 to 89 years, lived in 24 US areas, and enrolled virtually. Allocation to cohorts depended on clinical history reported by the participants. Germline V gene sequence: CDR1 SQVTM, CDR2 ANQGSEA. Deletions cut 4 bases from V and 6 bases from J, with 19 bases between. The CDR3 sequence is 15 residues long. The protocol was immunoSEQ multiplex PCR, while the TCRdb copy is restricted to in-frame clones and leaves out a portion. The table records some 510,000 clones, approximately 90% of them present only once.

This TCR was recovered from a woman aged 35 to 49 who had recovered from COVID-19. The chain uses TRBV29-1 and TRBJ1-5; possible D gene TRBD1, 6 bases. The material sequenced was PBMCs or T cells enriched from blood (not recorded which). The DNA of the CDR3 is TGCAGCGTTGTCTCTGGGGGCGCGGGAGTTCAGCCCCAGCATTTT. Its protein is CSVVSGGAGVQPQHF.